This T cell receptor (beta chain) was captured by sequencing in a study of human T cells and chemical hapten exposure. This clonotype was picked up a small number of times. The CDR3 length is 15 residues. Trimming took 1 base from V and 6 from J; bases not matched to a gene: 4. CDR1 SGHTA and CDR2 FQGNSA come from the germline V gene. Specified time point: patch test 1, 2 weeks after DPC sensitization. This sample's treatment: therapeutic diphenylcyclopropenone sensitization with weekly scalp DPC. TCRdb processed the RACE reads anew with MiXCR; each CDR3 protein has one entry. The table includes some 91,000 distinct CDR3 sequences, around 11% detected once.

The receptor was isolated from a middle-aged woman with alopecia areata. Some clones in this sample may be carry-over from other donors' samples. V is TRBV7-2 and J is TRBJ2-1; 9 bases line up with TRBD1. The sample here was whole blood, taken in connection with sensitization to the hapten diphenylcyclopropenone (DPC). As DNA, the CDR3 is TGTGCCAGCAGCTTAGTCGGACAGGGGAGCAATGAGCAGTTCTTC. Translated, it gives CASSLVGQGSNEQFF.